These T cell receptor beta chains were read from a single sample in a study of technical replicates of blood from a few donors. Clones were sequenced by immunoSEQ multiplex PCR, and TCRdb holds only the in-frame ones, with some missing. The table shows about 93,000 clones, with 95% occurring only once. Sequencing was done on a sample of T cells isolated from PBMCs. These receptors were taken from a human donor in good health. Each CDR3 is given with its conserved first and last residue.

len: 13; j_gene: TRBJ1-1; v_gene: TRBV19; CDR3aa: CASSESLNTEAFF
len: 14; j_gene: TRBJ1-2; v_gene: TRBV7-8; CDR3aa: CASSFSLDNYGYTF
len: 14; j_gene: TRBJ1-2; v_gene: TRBV9; CDR3aa: CASSEEDRGNGYTF
len: 13; j_gene: TRBJ1-1; v_gene: TRBV11-1; CDR3aa: CASSTGLNTEAFF
len: 13; j_gene: TRBJ1-2; v_gene: TRBV29-1; CDR3aa: CSVFRDTLGGYTF
len: 15; j_gene: TRBJ2-2; v_gene: TRBV5-5; CDR3aa: CASSRPGSNTGELFF
len: 14; j_gene: TRBJ1-5; v_gene: TRBV15; CDR3aa: CATSRGTGNQPQHF
len: 13; j_gene: TRBJ1-1; v_gene: TRBV10-3; CDR3aa: CAIRAGQNTEAFF
len: 14; j_gene: TRBJ2-5; v_gene: TRBV6-5; CDR3aa: CASSLQGAQETQYF
len: 13; j_gene: TRBJ2-3; v_gene: TRBV29-1; CDR3aa: CSVEEFSTDTQYF
len: 15; j_gene: TRBJ1-1; v_gene: TRBV7-9; CDR3aa: CASKRLGGLNTEAFF
len: 18; j_gene: TRBJ2-3; v_gene: TRBV18; CDR3aa: CASSPIRGTAASTDTQYF
len: 16; j_gene: TRBJ2-2; v_gene: TRBV6-1; CDR3aa: CASSEARGTNTGELFF
len: 14; j_gene: TRBJ2-2; v_gene: TRBV29-1; CDR3aa: CSVRTSGRGGELFF
len: 15; j_gene: TRBJ1-1; v_gene: TRBV5-6; CDR3aa: CASSFPRGTHTEAFF
len: 12; j_gene: TRBJ2-7; v_gene: TRBV11-2; CDR3aa: CASSPTGYEQYF
len: 15; j_gene: TRBJ1-1; v_gene: TRBV10-1; CDR3aa: CASSEGAGRNTEAFF
len: 13; j_gene: TRBJ1-2; v_gene: TRBV6-1; CDR3aa: CASSGGQRHGYTF
len: 13; j_gene: TRBJ1-1; v_gene: TRBV7-9; CDR3aa: CASSLDSTDEAFF
len: 15; j_gene: TRBJ1-1; v_gene: TRBV27; CDR3aa: CASSPRGAGWTEAFF
len: 13; j_gene: TRBJ1-1; v_gene: TRBV6-5; CDR3aa: CASSYNMNTEAFF
len: 13; j_gene: TRBJ1-6; v_gene: TRBV4-1; CDR3aa: CASSKEPGLPLHF
len: 13; j_gene: TRBJ2-7; v_gene: TRBV29-1; CDR3aa: CSVGRLAGYEQYF
len: 22; j_gene: TRBJ1-2; v_gene: TRBV27; CDR3aa: CASSTRLSGHEFIVESNYGYTF
len: 15; j_gene: TRBJ1-6; v_gene: TRBV2; CDR3aa: CASRTDTPGGVALHF
len: 13; j_gene: TRBJ2-2; v_gene: TRBV10-1; CDR3aa: CASSTGGPGELFF
len: 12; j_gene: TRBJ2-7; v_gene: TRBV18; CDR3aa: CASSPGGNEQYF
len: 15; j_gene: TRBJ2-1; v_gene: TRBV27; CDR3aa: CASSLRLVSYNEQFF
len: 15; j_gene: TRBJ2-3; v_gene: TRBV27; CDR3aa: CATWTSGRVTDTQYF
len: 15; j_gene: TRBJ2-3; v_gene: TRBV6-5; CDR3aa: CASSYQQGGTDTQYF
len: 13; j_gene: TRBJ2-5; v_gene: TRBV10-1; CDR3aa: CASSLTGLETQYF
len: 15; j_gene: TRBJ2-7; v_gene: TRBV2; CDR3aa: CASSRPNQGVGEQYF
len: 16; j_gene: TRBJ1-1; v_gene: TRBV6-1; CDR3aa: CASSVGAGRLNTEAFF
len: 18; j_gene: TRBJ2-6; v_gene: TRBV14; CDR3aa: CASSTHRGPVSGANVLTF
len: 10; j_gene: TRBJ1-2; v_gene: TRBV29-1; CDR3aa: CSVVGDGYTF
len: 14; j_gene: TRBJ2-2; v_gene: TRBV28; CDR3aa: CASSVESNTGELFF
len: 18; j_gene: TRBJ2-3; v_gene: TRBV14; CDR3aa: CASSQDDRGRPRGDTQYF
len: 15; j_gene: TRBJ2-2; v_gene: TRBV6-5; CDR3aa: CASKREFMDTGELFF
len: 19; j_gene: TRBJ1-1; v_gene: TRBV5-1; CDR3aa: CASSMLRDRGPGVETEAFF
len: 16; j_gene: TRBJ2-1; v_gene: TRBV27; CDR3aa: CASSPPGGGAHNEQFF
len: 15; j_gene: TRBJ1-2; v_gene: TRBV6-5; CDR3aa: CASRDRDRYDYGYTF
len: 13; j_gene: TRBJ2-3; v_gene: TRBV5-1; CDR3aa: CASSGGITDTQYF
len: 13; j_gene: TRBJ1-1; v_gene: TRBV2; CDR3aa: CARSRGMNTEAFF
len: 15; j_gene: TRBJ2-7; v_gene: TRBV28; CDR3aa: CASSLPGTGGAWQYF